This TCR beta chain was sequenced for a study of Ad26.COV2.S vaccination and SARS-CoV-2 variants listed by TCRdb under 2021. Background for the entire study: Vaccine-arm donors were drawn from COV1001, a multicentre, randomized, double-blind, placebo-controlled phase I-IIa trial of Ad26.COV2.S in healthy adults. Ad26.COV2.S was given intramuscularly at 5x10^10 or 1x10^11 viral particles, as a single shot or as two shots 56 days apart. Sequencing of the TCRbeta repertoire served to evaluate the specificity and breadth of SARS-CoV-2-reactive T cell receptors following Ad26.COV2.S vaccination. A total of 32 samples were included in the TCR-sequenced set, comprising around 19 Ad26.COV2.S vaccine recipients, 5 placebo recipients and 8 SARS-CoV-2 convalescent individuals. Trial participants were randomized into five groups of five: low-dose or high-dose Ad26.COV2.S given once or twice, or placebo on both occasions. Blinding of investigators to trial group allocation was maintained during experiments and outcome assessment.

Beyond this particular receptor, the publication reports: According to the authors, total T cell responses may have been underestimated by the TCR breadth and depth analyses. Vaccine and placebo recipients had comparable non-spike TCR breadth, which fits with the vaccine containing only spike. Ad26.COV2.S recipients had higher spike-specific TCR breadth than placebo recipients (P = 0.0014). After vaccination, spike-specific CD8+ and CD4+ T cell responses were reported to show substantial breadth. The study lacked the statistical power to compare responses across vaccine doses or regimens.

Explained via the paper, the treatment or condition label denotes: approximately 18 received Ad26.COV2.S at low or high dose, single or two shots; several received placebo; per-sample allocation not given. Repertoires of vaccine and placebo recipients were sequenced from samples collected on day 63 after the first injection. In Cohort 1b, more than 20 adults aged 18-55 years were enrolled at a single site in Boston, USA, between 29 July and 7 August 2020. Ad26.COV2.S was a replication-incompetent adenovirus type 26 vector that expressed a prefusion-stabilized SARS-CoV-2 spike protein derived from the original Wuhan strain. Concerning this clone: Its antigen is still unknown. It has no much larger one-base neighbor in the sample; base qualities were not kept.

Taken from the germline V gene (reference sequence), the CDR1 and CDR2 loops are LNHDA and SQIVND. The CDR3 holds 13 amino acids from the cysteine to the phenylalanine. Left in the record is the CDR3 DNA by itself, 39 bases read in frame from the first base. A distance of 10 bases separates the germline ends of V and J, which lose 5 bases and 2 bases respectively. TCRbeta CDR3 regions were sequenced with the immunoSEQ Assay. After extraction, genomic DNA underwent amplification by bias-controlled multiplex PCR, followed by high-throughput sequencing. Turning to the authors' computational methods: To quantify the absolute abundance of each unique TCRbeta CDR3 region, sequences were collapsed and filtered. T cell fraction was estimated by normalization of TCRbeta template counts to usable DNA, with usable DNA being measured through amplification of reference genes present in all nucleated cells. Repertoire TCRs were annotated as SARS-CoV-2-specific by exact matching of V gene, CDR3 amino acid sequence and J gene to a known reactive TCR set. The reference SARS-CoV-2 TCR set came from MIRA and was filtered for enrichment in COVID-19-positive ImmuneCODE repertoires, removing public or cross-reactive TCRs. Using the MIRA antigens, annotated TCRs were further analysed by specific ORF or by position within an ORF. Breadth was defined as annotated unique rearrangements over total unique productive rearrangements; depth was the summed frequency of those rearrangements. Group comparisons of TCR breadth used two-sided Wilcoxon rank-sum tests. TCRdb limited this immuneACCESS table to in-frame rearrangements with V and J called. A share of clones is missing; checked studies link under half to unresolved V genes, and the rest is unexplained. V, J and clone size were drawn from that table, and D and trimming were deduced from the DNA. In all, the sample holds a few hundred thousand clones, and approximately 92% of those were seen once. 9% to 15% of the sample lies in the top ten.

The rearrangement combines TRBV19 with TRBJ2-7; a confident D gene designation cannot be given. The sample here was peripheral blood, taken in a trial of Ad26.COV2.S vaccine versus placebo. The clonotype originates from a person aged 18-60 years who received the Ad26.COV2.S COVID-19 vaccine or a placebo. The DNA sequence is TGTGCCAGTAGTCCCGGACCCGCCTACGAGCAGTACTTC. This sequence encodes CASSPGPAYEQYF. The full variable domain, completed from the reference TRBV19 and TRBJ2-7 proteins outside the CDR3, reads DGGITQSPKYLFRKEGQNVTLSCEQNLNHDAMYWYRQDPGQGLRLIYYSQIVNDFQKGDIAEGYSVSREKKESFPLTVTSAQKNPTAFYLCASSPGPAYEQYFGPGTRLTVT.